This paragraph reports one T cell receptor (beta chain). The target antigen is unknown. This specimen belongs to a study of T cell responses to AZD1222 COVID-19 vaccine. Produced via immunoSEQ multiplex PCR; TCRdb's table is partial and in-frame only. The data show about 150,000 clones, roughly 88% seen once. General observations from the study: At study baseline, merely six AZD1222 recipients were seropositive. The peak T cell response came first, and repertoires were sampled only after it. Spike-spanning, vaccine-associated CD4 TCRs were dominant at 160-218 and 743-854.

The CDR3 consists of 14 residues. Germline loops: CDR1 MNHEY, CDR2 SMNVEV (reference sequence). The V end was cut by 3 bases, the J end by 3 bases, with 9 bases between. Timing groups of about 4 and about 12 weeks for second doses were pooled. The chain employs TRBV27 and TRBJ1-5; D gene ambiguous. Sequenced material: peripheral blood, taken 28 days after the second AZD1222 dose. This TCR was recovered from an adult who received the AZD1222 COVID-19 vaccine. This CDR3 reads CASSLSSLNQPQHF. CDR3 DNA sequence: TGTGCCAGCAGTTTGAGTAGCCTCAATCAGCCCCAGCATTTT.